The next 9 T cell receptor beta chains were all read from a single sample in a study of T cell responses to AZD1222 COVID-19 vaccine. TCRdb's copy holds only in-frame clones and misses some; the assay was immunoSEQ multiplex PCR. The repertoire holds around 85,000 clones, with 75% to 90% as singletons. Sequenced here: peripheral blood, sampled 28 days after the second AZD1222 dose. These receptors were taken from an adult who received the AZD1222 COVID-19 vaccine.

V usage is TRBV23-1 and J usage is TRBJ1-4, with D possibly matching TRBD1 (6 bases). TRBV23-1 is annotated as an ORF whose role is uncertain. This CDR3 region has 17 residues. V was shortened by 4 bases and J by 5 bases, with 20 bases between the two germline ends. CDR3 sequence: CASSRPTGKGLNEKLFF. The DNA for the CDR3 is TGCGCCAGCAGTCGACCGACAGGTAAAGGGCTAAATGAAAAACTGTTTTTT.

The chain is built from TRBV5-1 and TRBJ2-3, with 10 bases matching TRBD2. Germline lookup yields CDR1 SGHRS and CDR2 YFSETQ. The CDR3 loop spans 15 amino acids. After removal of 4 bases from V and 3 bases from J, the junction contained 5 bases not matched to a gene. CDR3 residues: CASSASSGGTDTQYF. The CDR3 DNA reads TGCGCCAGCAGCGCTTCTAGCGGGGGAACAGATACGCAGTATTTT.

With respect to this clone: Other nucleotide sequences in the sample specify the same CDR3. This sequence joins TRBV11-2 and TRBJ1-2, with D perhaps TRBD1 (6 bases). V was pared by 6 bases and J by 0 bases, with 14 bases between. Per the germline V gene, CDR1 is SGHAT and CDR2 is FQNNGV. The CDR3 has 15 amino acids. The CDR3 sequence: CASSQVQGANYGYTF. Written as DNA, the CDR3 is TGTGCCAGCAGTCAAGTACAGGGAGCTAACTATGGCTACACCTTC.

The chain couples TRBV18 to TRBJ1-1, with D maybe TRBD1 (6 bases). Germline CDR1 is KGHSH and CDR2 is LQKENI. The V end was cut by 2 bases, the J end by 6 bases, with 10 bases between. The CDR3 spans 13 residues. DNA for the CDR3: TGTGCCAGCTCACCAGGGGGCGAGGCTGAAGCTTTCTTT. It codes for CASSPGGEAEAFF. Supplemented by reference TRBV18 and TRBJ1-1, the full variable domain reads NAGVMQNPRHLVRRRGQEARLRCSPMKGHSHVYWYRQLPEEGLKFMVYLQKENIIDESGMPKERFSAEFPKEGPSILRIQQVVRGDSAAYFCASSPGGEAEAFFGQGTRLTVV.

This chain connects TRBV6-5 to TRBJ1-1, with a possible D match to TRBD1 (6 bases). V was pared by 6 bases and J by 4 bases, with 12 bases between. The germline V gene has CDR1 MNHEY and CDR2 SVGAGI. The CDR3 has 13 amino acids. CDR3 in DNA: TGTGCCAGCAGGAAGGGAGGGGGCACTGAAGCTTTCTTT. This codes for CASRKGGGTEAFF.

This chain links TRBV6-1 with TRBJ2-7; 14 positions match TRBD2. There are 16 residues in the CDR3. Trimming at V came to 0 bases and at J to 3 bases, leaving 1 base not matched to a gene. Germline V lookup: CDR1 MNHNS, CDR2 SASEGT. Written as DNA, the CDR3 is TGTGCCAGCAGTGAAGCGGGGACTAGCGGGGGCTACGAGCAGTACTTC. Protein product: CASSEAGTSGGYEQYF.

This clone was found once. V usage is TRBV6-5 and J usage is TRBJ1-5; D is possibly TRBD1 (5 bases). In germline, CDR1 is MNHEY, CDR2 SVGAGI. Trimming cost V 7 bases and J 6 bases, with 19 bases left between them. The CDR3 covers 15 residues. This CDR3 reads CASTASGTPSQPQHF. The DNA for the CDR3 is TGTGCCAGCACCGCGTCCGGGACCCCTAGTCAGCCCCAGCATTTT.

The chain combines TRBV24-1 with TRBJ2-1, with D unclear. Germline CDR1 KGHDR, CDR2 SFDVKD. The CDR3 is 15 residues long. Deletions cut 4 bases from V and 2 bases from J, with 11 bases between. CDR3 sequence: CATSDPTETYNEQFF. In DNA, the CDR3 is TGTGCCACCAGTGACCCCACGGAGACCTACAATGAGCAGTTCTTC.

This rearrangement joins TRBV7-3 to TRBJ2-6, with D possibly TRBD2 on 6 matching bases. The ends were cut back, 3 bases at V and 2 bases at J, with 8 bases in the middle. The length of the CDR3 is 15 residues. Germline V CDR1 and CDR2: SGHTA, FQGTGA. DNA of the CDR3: TGTGCCAGCAGCTTCGGGGGAGCTGGGGCCAACGTCCTGACTTTC. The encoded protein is CASSFGGAGANVLTF.